This passage covers 3 T cell receptor beta chains from one sample sequenced in a study of beta chain features in type 1 diabetes. Expressed TCRB transcripts were sequenced, since all the RNA that had been isolated was reverse transcribed. The method was immunoSEQ multiplex PCR; TCRdb's version includes in-frame clones alone and lacks a portion of them. The data show 100,000 to 150,000 clones, 15% to 20% seen once. These TCRs' antigens remain unknown. General study results and limits: TCRB CDR3s from Type 1 diabetes patients were moderately but significantly shorter in all four CD4+ subsets.

Material: central memory CD4+ T cells from blood. The receptors derive from a man between 18 and 29 years old with type 1 diabetes.

This clone was counted a few times. A much larger clone lies one base from this, so it may be a read error. CDR3 sequence reads: CATGRGSGANGLTF. The DNA of the CDR3 is TGTGCCACGGGACGTGGCTCTGGGGCCAACGGCCTGACTTTC. This chain links TRBV30 with TRBJ2-6; D might be TRBD1 or TRBD2, each matching 5 bases. This CDR3 region has 14 residues. Germline V gene sequence: CDR1 GTSNPN, CDR2 SVGIG (reference sequence).

The chain is built from TRBV27 and TRBJ2-3; no reliable D call. The CDR3 has 13 amino acids. The germline gives CDR1 MNHEY, CDR2 SMNVEV (reference sequence). V gave up 3 bases and J gave up 3 bases, with 7 bases separating them. The CDR3 region has the DNA TGTGCCAGCAGTTTTATCCAGACAGATACGCAGTATTTT. Protein: CASSFIQTDTQYF.

This chain joins TRBV6-5 and TRBJ2-7, with D possibly being TRBD2 (6 bases). The length of the CDR3 is 14 residues. V lost 5 bases, J lost 2 bases, and 13 bases lay in between. Germline CDR1 and CDR2: MNHEY and SVGAGI. CDR3 sequence: CASSARLATYEQYF. The CDR3 coding sequence is TGTGCCAGCAGTGCCCGCCTAGCGACCTACGAGCAGTACTTC.